The text below deals with one TCR beta chain. The table came from immunoSEQ multiplex PCR; TCRdb's copy has only in-frame clones and leaves some out. The table lists about 130,000 clones, about 94% of them singletons. This CDR3 has 15 amino acids. Germline V gives CDR1 MNHEY, CDR2 SMNVEV (reference sequence). V was pared by 5 bases and J by 2 bases, with 6 bases of the junction left unmatched. The data belong to a study of T cell responses to AZD1222 COVID-19 vaccine. The receptor was derived from an adult in good health. The sample here was peripheral blood, taken on day 0 of AZD1222 vaccination. The chain couples TRBV27 to TRBJ2-7, with 10 bases fitting TRBD1. The CDR3 sequence is CASSPEGTGAYEQYF. CDR3 coding DNA: TGTGCCAGCAGTCCAGAGGGGACAGGGGCCTACGAGCAGTACTTC.